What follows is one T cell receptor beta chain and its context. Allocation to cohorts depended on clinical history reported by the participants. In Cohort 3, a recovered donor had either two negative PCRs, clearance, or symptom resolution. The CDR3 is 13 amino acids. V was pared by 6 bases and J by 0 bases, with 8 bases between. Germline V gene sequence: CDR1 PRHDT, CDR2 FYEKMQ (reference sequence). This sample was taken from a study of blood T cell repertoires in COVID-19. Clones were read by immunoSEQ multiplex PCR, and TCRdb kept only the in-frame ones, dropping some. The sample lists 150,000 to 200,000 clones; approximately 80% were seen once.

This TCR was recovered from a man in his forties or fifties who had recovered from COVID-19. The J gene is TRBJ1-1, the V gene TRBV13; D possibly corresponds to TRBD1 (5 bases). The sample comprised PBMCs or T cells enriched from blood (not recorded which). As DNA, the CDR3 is TGTGCCAGCAGTACGGGGGTGAACACTGAAGCTTTCTTT. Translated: CASSTGVNTEAFF.